The 3 T cell receptor beta chains below come from one sample, sequenced in a study of T cell responses to AZD1222 COVID-19 vaccine. TCRdb keeps only in-frame clones here, not all; method: immunoSEQ multiplex PCR. Here the sample spans roughly 77,000 clones, over 75% being singletons. Sequencing used peripheral blood, obtained on day 0 of MenACWY control vaccination. The receptors here all came from an adult in good health.

This sequence joins TRBV28 and TRBJ1-6; no definite D call. The germline gives CDR1 MDHEN, CDR2 SYDVKM. With 3 bases removed from V and 10 bases from J, the gap between germline ends came to 16 bases. The CDR3 is 15 amino acids. CDR3 in DNA: TGTGCCAGCAGTTTCGGGGAGGACGAAAGATCACCCCTCCACTTT. As protein: CASSFGEDERSPLHF.

The chain is built from TRBV7-2 and TRBJ2-7, with D unclear. The CDR3 runs 13 residues. V was clipped by 3 bases and J by 2 bases, with 8 bases between them. Germline V CDR1 and CDR2: SGHTA, FQGNSA. The CDR3 DNA is TGTGCCAGCAGCTTTGACCCTACCTACGAGCAGTACTTC. Translated, it gives CASSFDPTYEQYF.

The CDR3 loop reads CASSYRRGAYEQYF. Written as DNA, the CDR3 is TGCGCCAGCAGCTACCGTCGAGGGGCCTACGAGCAGTACTTC. The chain recombines TRBV5-1 with TRBJ2-7; D could derive from TRBD1 or TRBD2 (5 bases each). This CDR3 comprises 14 residues. The germline V gene encodes CDR1 SGHRS and CDR2 YFSETQ. V dropped 3 bases and J dropped 2 bases, with 12 bases sitting between them.